The 10 T cell receptor beta chains listed next were all sequenced from one sample in a study of blood T cell repertoires in COVID-19. The protocol was immunoSEQ multiplex PCR, while the TCRdb copy is restricted to in-frame clones and leaves out a portion. The data contain a few hundred thousand clones, around 83% of them seen just once; the ten biggest clones take up about 1.2%. The sample consisted of peripheral blood. The receptors come from a woman between 45 and 65 years old with acute or convalescent COVID-19.

This clone was observed a handful of times. The V gene is TRBV3-1 (or the pseudogene TRBV3-2), the J gene TRBJ1-1, with TRBD1 matching 9 bases. CDR1 and CDR2 from the germline V gene are LGHDT and YNNKEL (reference sequence). The V and J ends lost 0 bases and 3 bases, in that order; junction bases with no gene match: 5. The CDR3 is 16 residues long. The CDR3 bases are TGTGCCAGCAGCCAAGAGAACAGGGGGCTCGACACTGAAGCTTTCTTT. It specifies CASSQENRGLDTEAFF.

The chain employs TRBV30 and TRBJ2-7, with 10 bases fitting TRBD2. V lost 3 bases to trimming and J lost 2 bases; unmatched junction nucleotides: 4. The CDR3 covers 14 residues. Per germline, CDR1 GTSNPN and CDR2 SVGIG (reference sequence). DNA of the CDR3: TGTGCCTGGAGGATAGCGGGAGGTGCCTACGAGCAGTACTTC. Its protein product is CAWRIAGGAYEQYF.

Of note for this clone: This sample includes further DNA sequences coding for the same CDR3. The chain has TRBV10-3 and TRBJ1-2; D not resolved. Trimming removed 0 bases at V and 0 bases at J, with 8 bases between. CDR1 is ENHRY and CDR2 is SYGVKD in the germline V gene. This CDR3 is built from 15 residues. DNA for the CDR3: TGTGCCATCAGTGAGTCGGGAGGTTCTAACTATGGCTACACCTTC. Translation: CAISESGGSNYGYTF.

DNA of the CDR3: TGTGCCAGCAGCTTATTACGGACAGGGGACGATGAAGCTTTCTTT. It is translated as CASSLLRTGDDEAFF. The chain links TRBV7-9 to TRBJ1-1; TRBD1 matches 9 bases. This CDR3 is 15 amino acids long. The V segment lost 2 bases and the J segment 7 bases; nucleotides outside the gene matches: 8. Germline assignment: CDR1 SEHNR and CDR2 FQNEAQ (reference sequence).

The rearrangement joins TRBV11-3 to TRBJ1-1, with D perhaps matching TRBD1 (6 bases). The germline V gene encodes CDR1 SGHNT and CDR2 YENEEA. V lost 5 bases, J lost 4 bases, and 11 bases lay in between. This CDR3 has 13 residues. CDR3: CASSILGGTEAFF. The DNA of the CDR3 is TGTGCCAGCAGCATCCTAGGGGGCACTGAAGCTTTCTTT.

This clone occurred once. The chain links TRBV7-9 to TRBJ1-4; no definite D call. Looked up from germline, CDR1 is SEHNR and CDR2 is FQNEAQ (reference sequence). The germline V and J ends were trimmed by 2 bases and 0 bases, with 19 bases remaining between them. There are 19 residues in the CDR3. The CDR3 coding sequence is TGTGCCAGCAGCTTACCGGGTTCCCCAAATCCCCCAACTAATGAAAAACTGTTTTTT. It specifies CASSLPGSPNPPTNEKLFF.

The chain has TRBV7-2 and TRBJ2-5; 7 positions match TRBD2. CDR3 size: 15 residues. V shed 3 bases and J 1 base; nucleotides not matched to a gene: 5. Germline CDR1 reads SGHTA; CDR2 reads FQGNSA. CDR3 loop: CASSFEGGSQETQYF. CDR3 DNA sequence: TGTGCCAGCAGCTTCGAGGGCGGGAGCCAAGAGACCCAGTACTTC.

The chain carries TRBV7-9 and TRBJ1-1; D gene ambiguous. Trimming removed 3 bases from V and 8 bases from J, with 16 bases in between. Germline values: CDR1 SEHNR, CDR2 FQNEAQ (reference sequence). The CDR3 is 14 amino acids. The DNA for the CDR3 is TGTGCCAGCAGCTTTCAGGATCTGCCGAAAGAAGCTTTCTTT. Its translation: CASSFQDLPKEAFF.

This chain connects TRBV30 to TRBJ1-3; D unclear. The length of the CDR3 is 15 residues. Germline lookup yields CDR1 GTSNPN and CDR2 SVGIG (reference sequence). With 0 bases removed from V and 0 bases from J, the gap between germline ends came to 9 bases. Here the CDR3 reads CAWSVALRSGNTIYF. Here the CDR3 DNA reads TGTGCCTGGAGTGTAGCACTGCGCTCTGGAAACACCATATATTTT.

The chain is built from TRBV15 and TRBJ2-7; weak D call: TRBD2 (6 bases). CDR3 length: 14 residues. Per the germline V gene, CDR1 is LNHNV and CDR2 is YYDKDF (reference sequence). Trimming pared 0 bases from V and 6 bases from J, leaving 12 bases between. CDR3 loop: CATSRDRGTLEQYV. The DNA of the CDR3 is TGTGCCACCAGCAGAGATCGGGGGACCCTCGAGCAGTACGTC.